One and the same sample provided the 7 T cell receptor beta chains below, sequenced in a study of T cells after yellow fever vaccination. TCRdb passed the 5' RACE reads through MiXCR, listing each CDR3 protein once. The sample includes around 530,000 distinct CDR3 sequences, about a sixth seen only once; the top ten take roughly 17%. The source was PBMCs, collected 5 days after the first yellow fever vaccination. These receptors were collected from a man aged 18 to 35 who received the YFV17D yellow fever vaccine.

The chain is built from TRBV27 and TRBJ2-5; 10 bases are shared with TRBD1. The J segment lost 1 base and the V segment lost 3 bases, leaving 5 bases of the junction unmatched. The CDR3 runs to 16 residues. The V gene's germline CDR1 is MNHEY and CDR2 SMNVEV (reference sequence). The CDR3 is CASSFLGQGFQETQYF. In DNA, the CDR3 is TGTGCCAGCAGTTTTTTGGGACAGGGGTTCCAAGAGACCCAGTACTTC.

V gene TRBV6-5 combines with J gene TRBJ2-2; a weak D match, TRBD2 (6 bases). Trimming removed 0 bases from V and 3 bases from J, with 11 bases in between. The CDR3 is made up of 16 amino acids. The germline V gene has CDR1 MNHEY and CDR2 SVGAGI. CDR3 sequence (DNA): TGTGCCAGCAGTTACTCGGGGGGATACCACACCGGGGAGCTGTTTTTT. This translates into CASSYSGGYHTGELFF.

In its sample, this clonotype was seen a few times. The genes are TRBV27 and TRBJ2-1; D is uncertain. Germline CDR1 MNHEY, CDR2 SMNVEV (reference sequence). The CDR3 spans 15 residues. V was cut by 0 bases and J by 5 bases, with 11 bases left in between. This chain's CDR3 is CASSLSILLNNEQFF. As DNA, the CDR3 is TGTGCCAGCAGTTTATCGATCTTGCTGAACAATGAGCAGTTCTTC.

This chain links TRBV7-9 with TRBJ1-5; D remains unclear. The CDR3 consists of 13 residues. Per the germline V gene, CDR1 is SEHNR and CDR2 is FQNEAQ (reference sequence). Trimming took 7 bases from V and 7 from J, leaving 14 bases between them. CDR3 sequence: CASNGVMGQPQHF. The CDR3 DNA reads TGTGCCAGCAACGGGGTAATGGGCCAGCCCCAGCATTTT. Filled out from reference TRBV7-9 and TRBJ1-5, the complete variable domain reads DTGVSQNPRHKITKRGQNVTFRCDPISEHNRLYWYRQTLGQGPEFLTYFQNEAQLEKSRLLSDRFSAERPKGSFSTLEIQRTEQGDSAMYLCASNGVMGQPQHFGDGTRLSIL.

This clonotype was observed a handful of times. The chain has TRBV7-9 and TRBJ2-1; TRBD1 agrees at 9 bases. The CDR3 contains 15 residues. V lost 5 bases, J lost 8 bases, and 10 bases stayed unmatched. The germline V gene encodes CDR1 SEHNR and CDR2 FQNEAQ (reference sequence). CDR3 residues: CASSGGQGLWDEQFF. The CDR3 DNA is TGTGCCAGCAGCGGGGGACAGGGCCTCTGGGATGAGCAGTTCTTC.

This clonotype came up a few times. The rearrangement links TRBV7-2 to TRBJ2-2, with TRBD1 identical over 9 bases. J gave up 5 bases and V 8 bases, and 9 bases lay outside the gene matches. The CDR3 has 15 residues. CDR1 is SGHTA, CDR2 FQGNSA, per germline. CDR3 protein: CASSRDRELTGELFF. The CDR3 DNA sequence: TGTGCCAGCTCCCGGGACAGGGAGTTGACCGGGGAGCTGTTTTTT.

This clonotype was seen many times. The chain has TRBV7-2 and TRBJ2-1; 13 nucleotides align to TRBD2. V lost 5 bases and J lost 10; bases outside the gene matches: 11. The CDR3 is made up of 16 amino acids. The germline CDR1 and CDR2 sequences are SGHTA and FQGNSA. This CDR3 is CASSADRLAGGREQFF. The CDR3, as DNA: TGTGCCAGCAGCGCCGACCGACTAGCGGGGGGAAGGGAGCAGTTCTTC.